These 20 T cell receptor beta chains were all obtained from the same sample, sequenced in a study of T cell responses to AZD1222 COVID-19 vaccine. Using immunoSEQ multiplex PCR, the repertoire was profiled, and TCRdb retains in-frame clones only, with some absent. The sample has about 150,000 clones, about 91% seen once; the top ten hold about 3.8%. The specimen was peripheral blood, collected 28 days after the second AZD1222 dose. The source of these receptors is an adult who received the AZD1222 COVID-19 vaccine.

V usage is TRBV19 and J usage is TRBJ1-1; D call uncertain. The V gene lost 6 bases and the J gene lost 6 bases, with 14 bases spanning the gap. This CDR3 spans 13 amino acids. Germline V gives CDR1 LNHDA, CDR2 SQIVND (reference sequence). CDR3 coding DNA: TGTGCCAGTAGACAAAGTCAACTGGCTGAAGCTTTCTTT. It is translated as CASRQSQLAEAFF.

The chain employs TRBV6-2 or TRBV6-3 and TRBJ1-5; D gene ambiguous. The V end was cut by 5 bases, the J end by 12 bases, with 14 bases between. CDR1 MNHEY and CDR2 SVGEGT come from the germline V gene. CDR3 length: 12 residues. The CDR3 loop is CASSNPMHGQHF. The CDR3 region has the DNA TGTGCCAGCAGTAACCCAATGCACGGCCAGCATTTT.

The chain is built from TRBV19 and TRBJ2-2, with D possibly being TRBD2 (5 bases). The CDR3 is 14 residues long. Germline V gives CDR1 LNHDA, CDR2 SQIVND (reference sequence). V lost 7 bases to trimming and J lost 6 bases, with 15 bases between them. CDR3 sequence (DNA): TGTGCCAGTATCCCTAGCCGGGGAGCCGGGGAGCTGTTTTTT. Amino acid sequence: CASIPSRGAGELFF. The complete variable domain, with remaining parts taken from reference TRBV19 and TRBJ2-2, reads DGGITQSPKYLFRKEGQNVTLSCEQNLNHDAMYWYRQDPGQGLRLIYYSQIVNDFQKGDIAEGYSVSREKKESFPLTVTSAQKNPTAFYLCASIPSRGAGELFFGEGSRLTVL.

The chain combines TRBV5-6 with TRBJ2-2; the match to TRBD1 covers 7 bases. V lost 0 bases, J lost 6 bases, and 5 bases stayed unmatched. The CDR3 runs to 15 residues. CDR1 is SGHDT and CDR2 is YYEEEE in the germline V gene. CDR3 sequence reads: CASSLVSQGAGELFF. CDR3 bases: TGTGCCAGCAGCTTGGTCTCGCAGGGGGCCGGGGAGCTGTTTTTT. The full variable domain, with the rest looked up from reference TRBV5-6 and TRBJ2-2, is DAGVTQSPTHLIKTRGQQVTLRCSPKSGHDTVSWYQQALGQGPQFIFQYYEEEERQRGNFPDRFSGHQFPNYSSELNVNALLLGDSALYLCASSLVSQGAGELFFGEGSRLTVL.

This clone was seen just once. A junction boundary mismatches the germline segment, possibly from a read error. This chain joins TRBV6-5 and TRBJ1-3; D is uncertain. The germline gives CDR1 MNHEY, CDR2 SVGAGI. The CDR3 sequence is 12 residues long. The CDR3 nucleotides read TGTGCCAGCAGTCGTTATGGAAACACCGTATATTTT. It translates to CASSRYGNTVYF.

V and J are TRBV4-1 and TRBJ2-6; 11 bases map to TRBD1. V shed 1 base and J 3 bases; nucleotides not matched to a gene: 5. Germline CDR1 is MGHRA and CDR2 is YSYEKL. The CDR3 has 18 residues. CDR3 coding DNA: TGCGCCAGCAGCCAAGGAGGGACAGGGGGTTTTGGGGCCAACGTCCTGACTTTC. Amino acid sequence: CASSQGGTGGFGANVLTF.

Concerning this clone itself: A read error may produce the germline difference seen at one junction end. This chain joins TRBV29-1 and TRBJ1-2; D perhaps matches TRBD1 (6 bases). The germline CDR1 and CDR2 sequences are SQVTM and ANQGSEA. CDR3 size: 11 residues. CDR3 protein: CSVNRDKLPSF. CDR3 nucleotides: TGCAGCGTAAACCGGGACAAACTCCCCTCCTTC.

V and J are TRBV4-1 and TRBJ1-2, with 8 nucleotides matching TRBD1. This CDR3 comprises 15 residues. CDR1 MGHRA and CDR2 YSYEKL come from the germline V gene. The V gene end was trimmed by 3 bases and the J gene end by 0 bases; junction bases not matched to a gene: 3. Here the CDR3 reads CASSHGQGTNYGYTF. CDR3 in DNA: TGCGCCAGCAGCCACGGACAGGGAACTAACTATGGCTACACCTTC.

CDR3 nucleotides: TGCAGCGTTGCTGGGGGGAATCAGAACACAGATACGCAGTATTTT. As protein: CSVAGGNQNTDTQYF. The chain joins TRBV29-1 to TRBJ2-3; tentative D call: TRBD2 (6 bases). Germline CDR1 reads SQVTM; CDR2 reads ANQGSEA. This CDR3 is 15 amino acids long. V was trimmed by 4 bases and J by 2 bases, leaving 16 bases between them.

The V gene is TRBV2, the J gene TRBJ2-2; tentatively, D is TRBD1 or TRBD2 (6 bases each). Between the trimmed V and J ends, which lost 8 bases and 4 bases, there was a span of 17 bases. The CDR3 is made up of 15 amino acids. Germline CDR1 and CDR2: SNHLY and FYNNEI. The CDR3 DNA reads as TGTGCCAGCGGGATAAAGGGGGGAGGCACCGGGGAGCTGTTTTTT. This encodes CASGIKGGGTGELFF. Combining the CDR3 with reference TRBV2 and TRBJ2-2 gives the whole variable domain EPEVTQTPSHQVTQMGQEVILRCVPISNHLYFYWYRQILGQKVEFLVSFYNNEISEKSEIFDDQFSVERPDGSNFTLKIRSTKLEDSAMYFCASGIKGGGTGELFFGEGSRLTVL.

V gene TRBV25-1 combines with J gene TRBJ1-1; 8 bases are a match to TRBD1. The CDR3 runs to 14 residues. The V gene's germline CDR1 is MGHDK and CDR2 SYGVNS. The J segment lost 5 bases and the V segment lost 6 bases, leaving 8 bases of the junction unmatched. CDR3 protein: CASRDRGLGTEAFF. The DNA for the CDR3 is TGTGCCAGCAGAGACAGGGGCTTGGGGACTGAAGCTTTCTTT.

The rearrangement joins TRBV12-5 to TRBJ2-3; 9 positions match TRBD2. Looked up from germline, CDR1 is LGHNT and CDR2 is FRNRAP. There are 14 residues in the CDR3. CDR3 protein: CAGRGGMETDTQYF. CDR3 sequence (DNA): TGTGCCGGGCGGGGGGGCATGGAGACAGATACGCAGTATTTT.

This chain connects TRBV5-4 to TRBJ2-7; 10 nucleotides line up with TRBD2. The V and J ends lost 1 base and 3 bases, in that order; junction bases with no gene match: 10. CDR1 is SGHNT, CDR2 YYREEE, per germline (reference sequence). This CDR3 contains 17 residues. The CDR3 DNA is TGTGCCAGCAGCTTGTTCTTCGTCGGACTAGCGGTCTACGAGCAGTACTTC. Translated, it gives CASSLFFVGLAVYEQYF.

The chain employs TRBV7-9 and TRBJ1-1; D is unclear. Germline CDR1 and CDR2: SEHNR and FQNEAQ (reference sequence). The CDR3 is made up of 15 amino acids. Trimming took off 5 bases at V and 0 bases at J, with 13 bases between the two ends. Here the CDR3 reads CASSQTLGMNTEAFF. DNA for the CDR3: TGTGCCAGCAGCCAAACTTTAGGCATGAACACTGAAGCTTTCTTT.

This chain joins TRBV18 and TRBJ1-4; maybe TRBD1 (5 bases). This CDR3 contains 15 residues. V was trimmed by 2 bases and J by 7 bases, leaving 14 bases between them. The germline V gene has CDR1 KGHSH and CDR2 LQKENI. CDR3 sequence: CASSPTRVGTEKLFF. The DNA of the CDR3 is TGTGCCAGCTCACCAACTAGGGTCGGGACTGAAAAACTGTTTTTT.

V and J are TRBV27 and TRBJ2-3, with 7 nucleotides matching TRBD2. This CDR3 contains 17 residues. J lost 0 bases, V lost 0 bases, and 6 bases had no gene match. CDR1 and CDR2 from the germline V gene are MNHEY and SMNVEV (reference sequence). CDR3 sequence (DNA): TGTGCCAGCAGTTTATCGAGAAGCGGGGTTAGCACAGATACGCAGTATTTT. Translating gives CASSLSRSGVSTDTQYF.

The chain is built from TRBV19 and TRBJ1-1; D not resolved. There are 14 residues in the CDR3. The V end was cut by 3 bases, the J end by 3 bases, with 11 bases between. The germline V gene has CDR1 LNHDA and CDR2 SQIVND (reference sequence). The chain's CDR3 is CASSIKGWDTEAFF. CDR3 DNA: TGTGCCAGTAGTATTAAGGGCTGGGACACTGAAGCTTTCTTT.

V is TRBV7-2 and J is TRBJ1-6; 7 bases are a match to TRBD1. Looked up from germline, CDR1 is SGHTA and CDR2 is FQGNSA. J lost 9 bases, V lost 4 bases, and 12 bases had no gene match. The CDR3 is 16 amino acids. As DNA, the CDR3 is TGTGCCAGCAGCTCCTCGGGACAGCTCTTCGGTTCACCCCTCCACTTT. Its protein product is CASSSSGQLFGSPLHF.

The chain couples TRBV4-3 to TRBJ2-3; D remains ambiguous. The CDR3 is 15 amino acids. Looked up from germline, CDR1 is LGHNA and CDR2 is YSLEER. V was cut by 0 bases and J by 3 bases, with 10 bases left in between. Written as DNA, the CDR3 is TGCGCCAGCAGCCAAGATGTAGCAGAGACAGATACGCAGTATTTT. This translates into CASSQDVAETDTQYF.

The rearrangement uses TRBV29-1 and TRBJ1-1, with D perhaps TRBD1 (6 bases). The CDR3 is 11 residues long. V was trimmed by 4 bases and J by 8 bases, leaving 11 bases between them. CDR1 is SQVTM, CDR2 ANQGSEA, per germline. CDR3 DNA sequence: TGCAGCGTTGTGACAGGAGGAGAAGCTTTCTTT. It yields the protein CSVVTGGEAFF.